This entry features one TCR beta chain sequence. The antigen is not known. CDR3 length: 15 amino acids. V was cut by 4 bases and J by 5 bases, with 16 bases left in between. CDR1 is SGHRS, CDR2 YFSETQ, per germline. Each CDR3 protein is one row after TCRdb ran MiXCR on the 5' RACE reads. Counted here are around 350,000 distinct CDR3 sequences, more than 9% occurring once; the ten biggest clones make up around 18%. This sample stems from a study of T cells after yellow fever vaccination. Looking at the study overall: The authors prepared low-cell-number fractions using SMART-Seq v4 Ultra Low Input. Study results and limitations: Most clones from primary vaccination were detected again post-booster (about 96% CD4, about 88% CD8). It was a small share of clonotypes that appeared in both CD4 and CD8 compartments.

The sequences come from PBMCs, collected on the day of the first yellow fever vaccination. The clonotype comes from a man aged 18 to 30 who received the YFV17D yellow fever vaccine. The V gene is TRBV5-1, the J gene TRBJ2-1; D remains ambiguous. The CDR3 region is CASSGRDILNNEQFF. In DNA, the CDR3 is TGCGCCAGCAGCGGAAGGGATATTTTAAACAATGAGCAGTTCTTC.